This T cell receptor beta chain derives from a study of shared clonotypes between healthy human individuals. The sample holds many counts of this clone. Germline V gene lookup returns CDR1 LNHDA and CDR2 SQIVND (reference sequence). The V end was cut by 1 base, the J end by 6 bases, with 4 bases between. The CDR3 totals 12 residues. This table comes from immunoSEQ multiplex PCR, and its TCRdb copy is limited to in-frame clones, with some not included. Of 600,000 to 800,000 clones listed, about two thirds were seen once; the top ten hold under 2%. This chain links TRBV19 with TRBJ1-5, with no clear D. Sequencing input: memory CD4+ T cells sorted from blood. Subset here: CD45RA-negative fraction. The sequence came from a woman aged 25 to 39 in good health. The CDR3 loop is CASSIGAQPQHF. For the CDR3, the DNA is TGTGCCAGTAGTATAGGTGCTCAGCCCCAGCATTTT.